This T cell receptor beta chain came from a study of PD-L1 blockade in urothelial cancer. About the research overall: Median T cell yield per blood sample was over 140,000 cells.

Time point defined: pretreatment peripheral blood. Patient sample counts ranged from 1 to 8, pretreatment and on-treatment. Method: immunoSEQ multiplex PCR; TCRdb's copy keeps in-frame clones and lacks some. The profile shows about 85,000 clones, 85% to 90% of them singletons. The CDR3 is 18 amino acids. Per germline, CDR1 LNHDA and CDR2 SQIVND (reference sequence). The J segment lost 0 bases and the V segment lost 6 bases, leaving 10 bases of the junction unmatched. The V and J genes are TRBV19 and TRBJ2-6; 8 positions agree with TRBD1. The source of this sequence is a man aged 60 to 69 with urothelial cancer. The material sequenced was PBMCs, taken around atezolizumab (anti-PD-L1) treatment. CDR3 DNA: TGTGCCAGTAGCCTGGACAGGGCCCCTAACTCTGGGGCCAACGTCCTGACTTTC. It specifies CASSLDRAPNSGANVLTF.